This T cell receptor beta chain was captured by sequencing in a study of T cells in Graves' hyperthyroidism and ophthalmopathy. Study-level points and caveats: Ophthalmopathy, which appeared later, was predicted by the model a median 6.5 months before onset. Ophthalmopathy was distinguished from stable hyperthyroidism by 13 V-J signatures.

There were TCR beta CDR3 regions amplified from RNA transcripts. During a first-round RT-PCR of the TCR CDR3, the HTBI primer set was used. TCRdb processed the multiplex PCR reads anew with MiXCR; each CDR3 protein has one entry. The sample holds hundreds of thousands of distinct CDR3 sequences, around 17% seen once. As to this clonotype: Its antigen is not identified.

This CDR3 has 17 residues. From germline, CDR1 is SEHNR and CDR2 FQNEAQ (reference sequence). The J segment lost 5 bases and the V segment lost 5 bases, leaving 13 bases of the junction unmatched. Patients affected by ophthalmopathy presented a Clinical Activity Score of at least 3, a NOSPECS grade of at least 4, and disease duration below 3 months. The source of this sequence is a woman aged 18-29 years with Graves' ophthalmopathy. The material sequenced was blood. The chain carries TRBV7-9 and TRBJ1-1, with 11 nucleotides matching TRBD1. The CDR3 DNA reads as TGTGCCAGCAGCCAAACCTTAATCCGGGACAGGGGGACTGAAGCTTTCTTT. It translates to CASSQTLIRDRGTEAFF.